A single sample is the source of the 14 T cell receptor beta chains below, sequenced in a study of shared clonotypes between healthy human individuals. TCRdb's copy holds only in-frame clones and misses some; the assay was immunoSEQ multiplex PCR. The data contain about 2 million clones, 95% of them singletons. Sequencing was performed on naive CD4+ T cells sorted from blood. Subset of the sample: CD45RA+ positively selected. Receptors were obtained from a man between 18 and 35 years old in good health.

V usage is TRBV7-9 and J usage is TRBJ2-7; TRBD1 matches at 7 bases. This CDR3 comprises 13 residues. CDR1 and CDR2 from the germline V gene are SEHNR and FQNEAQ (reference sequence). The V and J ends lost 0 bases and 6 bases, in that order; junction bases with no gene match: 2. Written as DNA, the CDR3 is TGTGCCAGCAGCTTAGCGGGACAGCGCGAGCAGTACTTC. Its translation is CASSLAGQREQYF. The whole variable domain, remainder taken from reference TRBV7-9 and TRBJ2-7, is DTGVSQNPRHKITKRGQNVTFRCDPISEHNRLYWYRQTLGQGPEFLTYFQNEAQLEKSRLLSDRFSAERPKGSFSTLEIQRTEQGDSAMYLCASSLAGQREQYFGPGTRLTVT.

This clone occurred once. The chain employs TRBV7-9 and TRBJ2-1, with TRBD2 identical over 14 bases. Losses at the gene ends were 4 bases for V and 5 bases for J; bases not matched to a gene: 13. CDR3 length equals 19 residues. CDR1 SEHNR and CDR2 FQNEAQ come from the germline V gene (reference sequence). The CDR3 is CASSSLGWTSGRRDNEQFF. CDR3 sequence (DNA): TGTGCCAGCAGCTCGCTGGGGTGGACTAGCGGGAGGAGGGACAATGAGCAGTTCTTC.

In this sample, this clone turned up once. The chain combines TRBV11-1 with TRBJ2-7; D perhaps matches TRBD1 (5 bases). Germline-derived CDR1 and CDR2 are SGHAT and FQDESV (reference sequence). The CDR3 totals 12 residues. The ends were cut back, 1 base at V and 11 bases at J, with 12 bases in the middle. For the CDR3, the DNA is TGTGCCAGCAGCTTAGACCTCGAGACAGAGTACTTC. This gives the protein CASSLDLETEYF.

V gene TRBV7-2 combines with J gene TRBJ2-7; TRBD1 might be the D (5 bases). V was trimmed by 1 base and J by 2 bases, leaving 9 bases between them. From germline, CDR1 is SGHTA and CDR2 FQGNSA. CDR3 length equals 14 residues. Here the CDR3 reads CASSLVPRAYEQYF. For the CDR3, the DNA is TGTGCCAGCAGCTTAGTCCCCAGGGCCTACGAGCAGTACTTC.

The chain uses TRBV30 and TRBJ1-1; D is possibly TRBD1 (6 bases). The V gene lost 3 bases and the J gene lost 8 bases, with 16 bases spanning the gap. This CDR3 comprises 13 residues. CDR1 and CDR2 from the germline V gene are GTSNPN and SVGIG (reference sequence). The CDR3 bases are TGTGCCTGGAGCGAAGGGGACACTATCGAAGCTTTCTTT. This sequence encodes CAWSEGDTIEAFF.

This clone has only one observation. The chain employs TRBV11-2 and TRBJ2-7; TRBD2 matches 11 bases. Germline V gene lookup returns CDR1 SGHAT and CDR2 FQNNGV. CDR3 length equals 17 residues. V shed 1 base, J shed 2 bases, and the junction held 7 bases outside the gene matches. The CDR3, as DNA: TGTGCCAGCAGCTTAGCCACTAGCGGGAGTCACCCCTACGAGCAGTACTTC. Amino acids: CASSLATSGSHPYEQYF.

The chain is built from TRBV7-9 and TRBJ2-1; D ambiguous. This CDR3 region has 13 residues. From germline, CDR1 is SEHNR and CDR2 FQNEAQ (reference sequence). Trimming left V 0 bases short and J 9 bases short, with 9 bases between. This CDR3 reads CASSLAPVLEQFF. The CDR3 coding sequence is TGTGCCAGCAGCTTAGCGCCCGTTCTTGAGCAGTTCTTC.

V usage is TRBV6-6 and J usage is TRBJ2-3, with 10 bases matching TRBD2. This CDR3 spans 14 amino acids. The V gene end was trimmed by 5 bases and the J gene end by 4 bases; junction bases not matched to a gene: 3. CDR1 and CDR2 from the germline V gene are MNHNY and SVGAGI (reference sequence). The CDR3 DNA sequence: TGTGCCAGCAGTAAAGGGACTAGCGCAGATACGCAGTATTTT. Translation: CASSKGTSADTQYF.

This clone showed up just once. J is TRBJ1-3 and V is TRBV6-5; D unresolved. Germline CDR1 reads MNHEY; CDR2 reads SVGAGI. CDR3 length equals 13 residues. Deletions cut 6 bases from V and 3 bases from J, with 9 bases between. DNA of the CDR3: TGTGCCAGCAGCCGGGAAGTTGGAAACACCATATATTTT. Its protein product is CASSREVGNTIYF.

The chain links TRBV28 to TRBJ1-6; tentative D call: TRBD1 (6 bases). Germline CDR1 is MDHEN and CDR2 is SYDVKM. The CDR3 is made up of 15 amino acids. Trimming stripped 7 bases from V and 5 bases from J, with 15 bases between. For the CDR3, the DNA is TGTGCCAGCAAAGGCCGGGACACTGATAATTCACCCCTCCACTTT. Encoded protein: CASKGRDTDNSPLHF.

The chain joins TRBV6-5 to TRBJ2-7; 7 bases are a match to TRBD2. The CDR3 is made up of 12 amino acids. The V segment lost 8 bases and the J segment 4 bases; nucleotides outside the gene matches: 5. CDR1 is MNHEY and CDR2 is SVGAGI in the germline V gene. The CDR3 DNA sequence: TGTGCCAGCGGACGGACTAGTTACGAGCAGTACTTC. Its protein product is CASGRTSYEQYF.

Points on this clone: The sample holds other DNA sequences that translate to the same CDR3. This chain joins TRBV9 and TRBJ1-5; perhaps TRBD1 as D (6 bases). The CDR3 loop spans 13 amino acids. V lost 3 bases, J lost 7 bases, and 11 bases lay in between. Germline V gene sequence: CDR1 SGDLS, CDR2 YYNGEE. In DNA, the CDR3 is TGTGCCAGCAGCGCTCAGGGGTCCCAGCCCCAGCATTTT. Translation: CASSAQGSQPQHF.

CDR3 sequence reads: CSVEDPGDGYTF. CDR3 bases: TGCAGCGTTGAAGATCCGGGGGATGGCTACACCTTC. This chain connects TRBV29-1 to TRBJ1-2, with D perhaps TRBD1 (5 bases). CDR1 is SQVTM and CDR2 is ANQGSEA in the germline V gene. CDR3 size: 12 residues. Trimming took 0 bases from V and 6 from J, leaving 8 bases between them. Full variable domain (missing parts from reference TRBV29-1 and TRBJ1-2): SAVISQKPSRDICQRGTSLTIQCQVDSQVTMMFWYRQQPGQSLTLIATANQGSEATYESGFVIDKFPISRPNLTFSTLTVSNMSPEDSSIYLCSVEDPGDGYTFGSGTRLTVV.

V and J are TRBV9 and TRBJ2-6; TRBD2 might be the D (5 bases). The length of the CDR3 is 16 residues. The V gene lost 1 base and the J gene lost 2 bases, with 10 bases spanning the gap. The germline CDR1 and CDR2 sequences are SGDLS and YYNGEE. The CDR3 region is CASSVPIGTGANVLTF. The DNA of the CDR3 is TGTGCCAGCAGCGTACCGATCGGGACTGGGGCCAACGTCCTGACTTTC.